This TCR beta chain comes out of a study of tumor and adjacent non-tumor tissue in lung cancer. Study overall: The cohort had about 12 adenocarcinoma, a couple of squamous cell and 1 small cell patients. About 4.17 million productive TCRbeta reads were obtained per sample on average.

This sample's RNA came from whole unsorted tissue. Distant lung tissue was collected more than 3 cm away from the tumor edge. TCRbeta libraries were built with three rounds of nested PCR, modified from ARM-PCR. TCRdb re-derived calls from the multiplex PCR reads in MiXCR, one entry per CDR3 protein. The profile covers over 100,000 distinct CDR3 sequences, with about 61% appearing a single time and around a fifth taken by the ten largest. The CDR3 runs 15 residues. CDR1 and CDR2 (germline): MGHRA, YSYEKL. Of note for this clonotype: This may stem from a read error, because a much larger clone lies one nucleotide away.

The source material was distant non-tumor lung tissue. This receptor was identified in a man in his fifties or sixties with non-small cell lung cancer. The V and J genes are TRBV4-1 and TRBJ2-1; possibly TRBD1 or TRBD2 for D (7 bases each). The CDR3 region is CANSQDPGGANEQFF. The CDR3 region has the DNA TGCGCCAACAGCCAAGACCCAGGGGGGGCAAATGAGCAGTTCTTC.